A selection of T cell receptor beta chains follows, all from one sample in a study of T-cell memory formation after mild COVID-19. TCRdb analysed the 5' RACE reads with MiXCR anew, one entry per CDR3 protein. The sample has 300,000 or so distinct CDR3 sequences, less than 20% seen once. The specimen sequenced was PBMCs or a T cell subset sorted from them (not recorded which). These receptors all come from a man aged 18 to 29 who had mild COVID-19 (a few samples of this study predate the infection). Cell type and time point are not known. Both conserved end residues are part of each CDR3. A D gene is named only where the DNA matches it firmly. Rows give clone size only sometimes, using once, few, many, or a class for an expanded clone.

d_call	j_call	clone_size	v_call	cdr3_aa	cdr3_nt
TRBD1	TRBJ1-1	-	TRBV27	CASGGGTGTEAFF	TGTGCCAGCGGGGGGGGGACAGGCACTGAAGCTTTCTTT
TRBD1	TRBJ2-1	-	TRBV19	CASSIEGGWGEQFF	TGTGCCAGTAGTATAGAAGGGGGCTGGGGTGAGCAGTTCTTC
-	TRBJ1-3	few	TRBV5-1	CASSRVGSGNTIYF	TGCGCCAGCAGCCGGGTTGGGTCCGGAAACACCATATATTTT
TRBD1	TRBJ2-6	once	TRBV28	CASRDRAGANVLTF	TGTGCCAGCCGCGACAGGGCTGGGGCCAACGTCCTGACTTTC
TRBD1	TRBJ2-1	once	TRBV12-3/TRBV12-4	CASSMGTVDNEQFF	TGTGCCAGCAGCATGGGGACAGTAGACAATGAGCAGTTCTTC
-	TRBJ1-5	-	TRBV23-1	CAGYSNQPQHF	TGCGCCGGTTATAGCAATCAGCCCCAGCATTTT
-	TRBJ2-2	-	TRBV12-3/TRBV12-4	CASRSQGDAGELFF	TGTGCCAGCAGGAGTCAGGGTGACGCCGGGGAGCTGTTTTTT
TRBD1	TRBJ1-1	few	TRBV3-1	CASSQTGVEAFF	TGTGCCAGCAGCCAGACAGGGGTTGAAGCTTTCTTT
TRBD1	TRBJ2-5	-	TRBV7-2	CASSSIGTGQRKTQYF	TGTGCCAGCAGCTCGATCGGGACAGGGCAGCGAAAGACCCAGTACTTC
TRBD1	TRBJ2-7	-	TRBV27	CASSRTGNYEQYF	TGTGCCAGCAGCCGGACAGGTAACTACGAGCAGTACTTC
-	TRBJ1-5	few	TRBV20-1	CSASLMGAQPQHF	TGCAGTGCTAGTCTAATGGGAGCTCAGCCCCAGCATTTT
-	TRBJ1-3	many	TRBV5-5	CASSLGQTSSGNTIYF	TGTGCCAGCAGCTTAGGACAGACGAGCTCTGGAAACACCATATATTTT
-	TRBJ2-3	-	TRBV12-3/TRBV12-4	CASSTATDTQYF	TGTGCCAGCAGTACGGCAACAGATACGCAGTATTTT
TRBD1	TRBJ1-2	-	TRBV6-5	CASSRFGTGTGGYTF	TGTGCCAGCAGCAGGTTTGGGACAGGGACGGGCGGCTACACCTTC
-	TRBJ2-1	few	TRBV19	CASSTGVGSEQFF	TGTGCCAGTAGTACCGGAGTGGGCAGTGAGCAGTTCTTC
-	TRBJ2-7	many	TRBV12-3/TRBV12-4	CASSLLAGQNEQYF	TGTGCCAGCAGTTTATTGGCAGGGCAGAACGAGCAGTACTTC
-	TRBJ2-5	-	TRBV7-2	CASSFLGAGETQYF	TGTGCCAGCAGCTTTTTGGGGGCAGGAGAGACCCAGTACTTC
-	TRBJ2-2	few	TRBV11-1	CASSLLVTGELFF	TGTGCCAGCAGCTTATTAGTCACCGGGGAGCTGTTTTTT
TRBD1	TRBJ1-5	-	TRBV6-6	CASSYGPTGTWQPQHF	TGTGCCAGCAGTTACGGGCCGACAGGGACTTGGCAGCCCCAGCATTTT
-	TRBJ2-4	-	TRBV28	CASSRNRVVGNIQYF	TGTGCCAGCAGTCGTAATAGGGTAGTAGGAAACATTCAGTACTTC